These 25 T cell receptor beta chains were sequenced from one sample in a study of shared clonotypes between healthy human individuals. The assay was immunoSEQ multiplex PCR, and TCRdb's table has in-frame clones only and misses some. The sample carries 450,000 to 500,000 clones, over 70% recorded once. The sequencing sample was made of PBMCs. These receptors were collected from a middle-aged woman in good health. Some clones in this sample may be carry-over from other donors' samples.

As concerns this clone: A read error is the likely source, as a far larger clone sits one nucleotide away. The sample holds other DNA sequences that translate to the same CDR3. The chain combines TRBV6-6 with TRBJ1-1, with D maybe TRBD1 (5 bases). The CDR3 runs to 12 residues. CDR1 is MNHNY and CDR2 is SVGAGI in the germline V gene (reference sequence). Trimming removed 6 bases from V and 7 bases from J, with 12 bases in between. This CDR3 is CASRKRGVEAFF. For the CDR3, the DNA is TGTGCCAGCAGGAAACGGGGGGTTGAAGCTTTCTTT.

V usage is TRBV29-1 and J usage is TRBJ1-4; no reliable D call. Germline V CDR1 and CDR2: SQVTM, ANQGSEA. Deletions cut 6 bases from V and 4 bases from J, with 6 bases between. CDR3 length: 11 amino acids. The DNA for the CDR3 is TGCAGCGTGACAAGTAATGAAAAACTGTTTTTT. Encoded protein: CSVTSNEKLFF.

This clone is a singleton in its sample. The chain employs TRBV30 and TRBJ2-2, with 9 bases aligning to TRBD2. Germline V CDR1 and CDR2: GTSNPN, SVGIG (reference sequence). The CDR3 has 14 residues. V lost 3 bases to trimming and J lost 5 bases; unmatched junction nucleotides: 4. The DNA for the CDR3 is TGTGCCTGGAGGGAGCGGGGGGTGACCGGGGAGCTGTTTTTT. It is translated as CAWRERGVTGELFF.

This clone came up once. V and J are TRBV6-1 and TRBJ1-2; D is unclear. CDR3 size: 14 residues. The ends were cut back, 8 bases at V and 4 bases at J, with 17 bases in the middle. Germline values: CDR1 MNHNS, CDR2 SASEGT. The CDR3, as DNA: TGTGCCAGCCCATCGGCGAGTAGCGGCTATGGCTACACCTTC. Translating gives CASPSASSGYGYTF.

Points on this clone: A read error may be the cause here, since a much bigger clone is one base away. In the same sample, other DNA sequences code for this CDR3. This chain joins TRBV10-1 and TRBJ2-3; 9 bases line up with TRBD2. Germline CDR1 and CDR2: WNHNN and SYGVQD (reference sequence). Trimming at V came to 7 bases and at J to 0 bases, leaving 11 bases not matched to a gene. The CDR3 is 17 amino acids. CDR3 protein: CASIPGLAGASTDTQYF. CDR3 sequence (DNA): TGCGCCAGCATTCCGGGACTAGCTGGAGCGAGCACAGATACGCAGTATTTT.

DNA of the CDR3: TGTGCCAGCAGCCGGACAGGGTGGTACGAGCAGTACTTC. This sequence encodes CASSRTGWYEQYF. J is TRBJ2-7 and V is TRBV5-8; 8 positions match TRBD1. Trimming cost V 4 bases and J 4 bases; bases outside gene matches: 4. This CDR3 has 13 amino acids. The germline V gene has CDR1 SGHTS and CDR2 YDEGEE.

This clone has just a few counts. This chain uses TRBV4-1 with TRBJ2-3; weak D call: TRBD2 (5 bases). The CDR3 length is 16 residues. V dropped 1 base and J dropped 0 bases, with 11 bases sitting between them. CDR1 and CDR2 (germline): MGHRA, YSYEKL. CDR3 sequence reads: CASSQGGRVSTDTQYF. Here the CDR3 DNA reads TGCGCCAGCAGCCAAGGAGGGCGGGTGAGCACAGATACGCAGTATTTT.

The chain carries TRBV28 and TRBJ2-1, with 9 positions matching TRBD1. This CDR3 is 15 amino acids long. Germline lookup yields CDR1 MDHEN and CDR2 SYDVKM. V shed 3 bases, J shed 6 bases, and the junction held 6 bases outside the gene matches. CDR3 sequence: CASSFWDRVTNEQFF. In DNA form, the CDR3 reads TGTGCCAGCAGTTTCTGGGACAGGGTTACCAATGAGCAGTTCTTC.

The chain links TRBV19 to TRBJ1-4; unclear D gene. The V and J ends lost 7 bases and 4 bases respectively, with 10 bases between them. The CDR3 consists of 13 residues. Germline V lookup: CDR1 LNHDA, CDR2 SQIVND (reference sequence). The CDR3 reads CASTDGFNEKLFF. The CDR3 DNA reads TGTGCCAGTACTGACGGCTTTAATGAAAAACTGTTTTTT.

The V call is TRBV7-7, the J call TRBJ2-1; D not certain. The germline V gene has CDR1 SSHAT and CDR2 FNYEAQ (reference sequence). Trimming shortened V by 5 bases and J by 6 bases, and 11 bases separated the two germline ends. This CDR3 has 13 amino acids. The chain's CDR3 is CASSRALFNEQFF. DNA for the CDR3: TGTGCCAGCAGCCGGGCGCTATTCAATGAGCAGTTCTTC.

With regard to this clone: A far more abundant clone sits one base away, making this likely a read error. This same CDR3 is encoded by further DNA sequences in the sample. The V gene is TRBV30, the J gene TRBJ1-5; D unclear. Looked up from germline, CDR1 is GTSNPN and CDR2 is SVGIG (reference sequence). This CDR3 is 13 amino acids long. Deletions cut 3 bases from V and 4 bases from J, with 10 bases between. The CDR3 here is CAWSTGQNQPQHF. In DNA form, the CDR3 reads TGTGCCTGGAGCACCGGGCAGAATCAGCCCCAGCATTTT. Using reference TRBV30 and TRBJ1-5 for the parts outside the CDR3, the full variable domain is SQTIHQWPATLVQPVGSPLSLECTVEGTSNPNLYWYRQAAGRGLQLLFYSVGIGQISSEVPQNLSASRPQDRQFILSSKKLLLSDSGFYLCAWSTGQNQPQHFGDGTRLSIL.

The V call is TRBV11-3, the J call TRBJ2-7; D may correspond to TRBD1 or TRBD2 (5 bases each). CDR1 SGHNT and CDR2 YENEEA come from the germline V gene. Trimming shortened V by 5 bases and J by 3 bases, and 23 bases separated the two germline ends. The CDR3 sequence is 17 residues long. The CDR3 DNA reads as TGTGCCAGCAGCACCCGTTGGGGGAGAAGCCCCTTCTACGAGCAGTACTTC. Amino acid sequence: CASSTRWGRSPFYEQYF.

Notes on this clone: A far larger clone is off by one base, so a read error is likely. The chain recombines TRBV11-2 with TRBJ1-2; no clear D. Germline assignment: CDR1 SGHAT and CDR2 FQNNGV. The CDR3 sequence is 14 residues long. V was trimmed by 8 bases and J by 5 bases, leaving 18 bases between them. In DNA form, the CDR3 reads TGTGCCAGCGGTATGGAGTACAATAGTTATGGCTACACCTTC. Translated: CASGMEYNSYGYTF.

This chain uses TRBV28 with TRBJ1-1; 8 nucleotides agree with TRBD1. Germline-derived CDR1 and CDR2 are MDHEN and SYDVKM. The CDR3 contains 15 residues. J was trimmed by 0 bases and V by 4 bases; bases with no gene match: 4. The CDR3, as DNA: TGTGCCAGCAGTTCCCCGGGACAGGTGAACACTGAAGCTTTCTTT. Translation: CASSSPGQVNTEAFF.

This chain connects TRBV9 to TRBJ1-3; 11 nucleotides line up with TRBD1. J gave up 1 base and V 0 bases, and 6 bases lay outside the gene matches. Germline assignment: CDR1 SGDLS and CDR2 YYNGEE. CDR3 length equals 18 residues. The CDR3 spells CASSVAQGQGASGNTIYF. The DNA of the CDR3 is TGTGCCAGCAGCGTAGCTCAAGGACAGGGGGCGTCTGGAAACACCATATATTTT.

The chain has TRBV9 and TRBJ2-3; D is ambiguous. CDR1 is SGDLS, CDR2 YYNGEE, per germline. V shed 0 bases and J shed 2 bases, with 10 bases lying between them. This CDR3 spans 15 amino acids. The CDR3 nucleotides read TGTGCCAGCAGCGTAGTAGGTAGGGCCACAGATACGCAGTATTTT. Translated: CASSVVGRATDTQYF.

The chain combines TRBV28 with TRBJ1-4, with D perhaps matching TRBD1 (5 bases). The CDR3 extends over 16 amino acids. Per the germline V gene, CDR1 is MDHEN and CDR2 is SYDVKM. V gave up 2 bases and J gave up 10 bases, with 20 bases separating them. The CDR3 nucleotides read TGTGCCAGCAGTTTAGGAGGCCCACTGCAAAGGGGAAAACTGTTTTTT. Translation gives CASSLGGPLQRGKLFF.

As concerns this clone: Given a far larger clone just one base away, this is likely a sequencing read error. Other DNA sequences in this specimen translate into the identical CDR3. J is TRBJ2-3 and V is TRBV25-1; perhaps TRBD2 as D (5 bases). This CDR3 has 13 amino acids. The germline V gene has CDR1 MGHDK and CDR2 SYGVNS. The CDR3 loop reads CASSAGGADTQYF. CDR3 DNA: TGTGCCAGTAGTGCCGGAGGAGCAGATACGCAGTATTTT.

Note on this clone: A read error may be the cause here, since a much bigger clone is one base away. CDR3 nucleotide sequence: TGTGCCAGCAGCGCCTGGCTTGCGGGGCTCTCTGGAAACACCATATATTTT. Translation gives CASSAWLAGLSGNTIYF. The chain is built from TRBV9 and TRBJ1-3; a possible D gene is TRBD1 (5 bases). The V gene's germline CDR1 is SGDLS and CDR2 YYNGEE. Deletions cut 3 bases from V and 0 bases from J, with 16 bases between. This CDR3 region has 17 residues.

The V gene is TRBV19, the J gene TRBJ2-5; 7 positions agree with TRBD2. The CDR3 loop spans 20 amino acids. CDR1 is LNHDA, CDR2 SQIVND, per germline (reference sequence). V shed 2 bases, J shed 2 bases, and the junction held 20 bases outside the gene matches. The CDR3 sequence: CASSIKSLASGIGRQETQYF. DNA of the CDR3: TGTGCCAGTAGTATAAAGTCGTTGGCTAGCGGTATTGGGCGGCAAGAGACCCAGTACTTC.

Regarding this clone: This sequence is one base from a far larger clone and is likely a read error. The chain links TRBV2 to TRBJ1-5; D might be TRBD1 (6 bases). CDR1 and CDR2 (germline): SNHLY, FYNNEI. The ends were cut back, 4 bases at V and 12 bases at J, with 13 bases in the middle. The length of the CDR3 is 12 residues. The CDR3 loop is CASSVGGGHQHF. CDR3 bases: TGTGCCAGCAGTGTGGGAGGGGGGCACCAGCATTTT.

The table lists this clone with a few counts. A far larger clone is off by one base, so a read error is likely. Additional DNA sequences in this sample encode the identical CDR3. The chain recombines TRBV4-2 with TRBJ1-2; D remains ambiguous. This CDR3 region has 14 residues. Looked up from germline, CDR1 is LGHNA and CDR2 is YNFKEQ. V lost 5 bases, J lost 2 bases, and 12 bases lay in between. CDR3 bases: TGTGCCAGCAGCAGGGAGGCTGGGAACTATGGCTACACCTTC. It yields the protein CASSREAGNYGYTF.

This clone was seen more than once but under ten times. This rearrangement joins TRBV7-9 to TRBJ1-5; maybe TRBD1 (5 bases). CDR3 length: 12 amino acids. Germline V gives CDR1 SEHNR, CDR2 FQNEAQ (reference sequence). Trimming left V 5 bases short and J 7 bases short, with 9 bases between. The DNA of the CDR3 is TGTGCCAGCAGCCAAGGGGCCCAGCCCCAGCATTTT. Protein sequence: CASSQGAQPQHF.

Regarding this clone: A read error is likely here: a far larger clone is one base away. This same CDR3 is encoded by further DNA sequences in the sample. The chain employs TRBV4-1 and TRBJ1-1; D gene uncertain. This CDR3 spans 18 amino acids. The V gene's germline CDR1 is MGHRA and CDR2 YSYEKL. CDR3 DNA sequence: TGCGCCAGCAGCCAAGGGGTTGGTCCTGGGAGGATGAACACCGAAGCTTTCTTT. The encoded protein is CASSQGVGPGRMNTEAFF.

With respect to this clone: Only one base separates this from a far larger clonotype, so it likely reflects a read error. The gene calls are TRBV5-1 and TRBJ2-7; D is unresolved. The CDR3 loop spans 14 amino acids. The germline CDR1 and CDR2 sequences are SGHRS and YFSETQ. The CDR3 DNA reads as TGCGCCAGCAGCTCACTGACAAGCTCCTACGGGCAGTACTTC. It yields the protein CASSSLTSSYGQYF.